This T cell receptor beta chain appears in the sequencing data of a study of blood T cells in healthy people across ages (dated by TCRdb to between 2014 and 2016). Looking at the study overall: In model experiments, template switching captured about one uniquely barcoded TCR beta cDNA molecule for every two T cells. Using the same blood draw, the study looked at two additional independent replicas of 1 million unique cDNA reads for two donors, one aged 18 to 30 and the other aged 80 or older. To avoid experimental bias, donors of different ages were spread randomly across the sequencing lanes. Donors were grouped into four age groups: young (average about 15 years), middle-aged (under 40), aged (around 66) and long-lived (less than 85). Using deep sequencing normalized with unique cDNA molecular identifiers, the study measured how TCR beta repertoire diversity changes with age. Summary of the overall study and its limitations: The long-lived group showed more naive CD4+ T cells, fewer expanded clones and increased TCR diversity than the aged group, suggesting age selection. Observed TCR beta diversity per million T cells fell roughly linearly with age, and a significant reduction was already apparent by age around 36. Because donor CMV infection status was unknown, age-related changes in expanded clonotypes were potentially confounded. Total diversity estimates from one million sequenced T cells were considered lower bounds and underestimates. Because profiling used bulk unsorted PBMCs, naive and antigen-experienced compartments could not be compared conclusively. Observed TCR beta diversity correlated strongly with the percentage of naive T cells measured by flow cytometry.

With regard to this clonotype: What this receptor recognizes is not known. No quality values exist for individual bases; no much larger clone is one base distant.

The CDR3 starts with the cysteine, ends with the phenylalanine, and has 18 residues. Only CDR3 DNA remains: 54 bases, in frame from the first base. The germline V end is reduced by 1 base and the J end by 2 bases; junction bases left unmatched: 10. The germline V gene (reference sequence) yields LGHDT for CDR1 and YNNKEL for CDR2. Libraries were made using 5' RACE. The instrument given in TCRdb is Illumina HiSeq 2500. A second PCR of roughly 6 to 11 cycles was performed with a sample-barcoded 5' primer and a J-beta primer mix. Each TCR beta cDNA molecule received a unique molecular identifier from a template-switch 5' adaptor carrying 12 random nucleotides. At least 2.5 million CDR3-containing paired-end reads were obtained from each sample. First-strand cDNA was synthesized from all RNA with the Mint cDNA synthesis kit, primed by a TRBC-specific oligonucleotide. All cDNA was treated with uracil-DNA glycosylase and then went through a first 18-cycle PCR with the universal primers M1SS and BC2_uni_R. The authors' pipeline ran thus. For normalization, 1 million high-quality reads were randomly selected from each sample, with every read carrying a distinct molecular identifier. Instead of being binned into consensus sequences, reads that shared molecular identifiers were thrown out. MiTCR, run with a Q25 quality threshold and the strictest error-elimination algorithm, handled CDR3 identification, clonotype clustering and error correction. A nonparametric unseen species model using Euler transformation provided a lower-bound estimate of total TCR beta diversity. The raw public reads went through TCRdb reprocessing: fastp at Q25, MiXCR clone calling, in-frame beta chains kept. Every distinct CDR3 protein forms one entry, paired with its most common genes and DNA. In this record, the V and J calls reflect TCRdb's handling and not the investigators' own analysis. This sample lists hundreds of thousands of distinct CDR3 sequences; 40% to 45% were detected once. The top ten clones comprise approximately 29% of the sample.

Donors were under 40 systemically healthy Caucasian individuals from Russia aged roughly 6 to 90 years. Each donor gave ten milliliters of peripheral blood, collected into EDTA-treated Vacutainer tubes. Ficoll-Paque density-gradient centrifugation was used to isolate PBMCs, with at least 6.5 million per sample. Trizol reagent was used to extract total RNA from PBMCs, with at least 6 micrograms per sample. For every donor, an aliquot of PBMCs went through flow cytometry to measure the percentages of naive CD45RAhigh/CD27high T cells. Sequenced material: blood. The receptor chain draws on TRBV3-1 and TRBJ2-5; the central 10 bases match TRBD2. This TCR came from a man older than 75 in good health. The DNA sequence is TGTGCCAGCAGCCAAGGCGTACTAGCGGGGAACCCGCAAGAGACCCAGTACTTC. Its protein reads: CASSQGVLAGNPQETQYF.